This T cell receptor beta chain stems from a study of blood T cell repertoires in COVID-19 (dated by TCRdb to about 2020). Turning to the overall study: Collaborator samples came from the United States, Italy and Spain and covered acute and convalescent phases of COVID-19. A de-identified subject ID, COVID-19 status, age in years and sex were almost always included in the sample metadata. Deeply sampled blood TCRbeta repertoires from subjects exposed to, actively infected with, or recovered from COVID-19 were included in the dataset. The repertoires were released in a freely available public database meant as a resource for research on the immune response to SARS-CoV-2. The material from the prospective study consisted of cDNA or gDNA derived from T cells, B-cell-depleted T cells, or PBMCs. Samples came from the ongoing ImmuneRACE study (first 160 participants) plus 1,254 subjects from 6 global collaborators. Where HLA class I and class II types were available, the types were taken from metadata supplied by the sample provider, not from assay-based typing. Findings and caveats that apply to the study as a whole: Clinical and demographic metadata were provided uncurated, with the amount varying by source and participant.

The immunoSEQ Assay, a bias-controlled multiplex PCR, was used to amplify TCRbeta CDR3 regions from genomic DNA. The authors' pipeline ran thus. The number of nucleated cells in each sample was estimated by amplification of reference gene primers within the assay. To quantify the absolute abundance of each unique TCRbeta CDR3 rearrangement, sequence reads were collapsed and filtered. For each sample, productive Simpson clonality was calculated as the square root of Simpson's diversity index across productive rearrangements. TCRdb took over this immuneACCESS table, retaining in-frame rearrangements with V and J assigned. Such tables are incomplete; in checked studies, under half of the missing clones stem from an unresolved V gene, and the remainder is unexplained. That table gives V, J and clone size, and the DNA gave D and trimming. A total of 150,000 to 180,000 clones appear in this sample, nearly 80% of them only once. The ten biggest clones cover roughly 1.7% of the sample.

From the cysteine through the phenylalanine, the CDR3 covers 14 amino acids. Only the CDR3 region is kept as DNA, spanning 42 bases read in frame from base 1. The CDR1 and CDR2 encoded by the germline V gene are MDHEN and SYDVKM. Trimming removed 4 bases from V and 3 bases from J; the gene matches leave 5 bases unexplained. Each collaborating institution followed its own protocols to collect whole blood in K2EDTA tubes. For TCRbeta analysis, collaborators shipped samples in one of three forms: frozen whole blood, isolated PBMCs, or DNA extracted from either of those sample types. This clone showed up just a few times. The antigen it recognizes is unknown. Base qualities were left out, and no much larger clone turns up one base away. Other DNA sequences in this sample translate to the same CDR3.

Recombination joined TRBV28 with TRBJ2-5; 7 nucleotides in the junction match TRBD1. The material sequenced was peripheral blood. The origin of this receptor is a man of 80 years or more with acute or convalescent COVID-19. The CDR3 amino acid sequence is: CASSSPDREETQYF. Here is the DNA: TGTGCCAGCAGTTCGCCTGACAGGGAAGAGACCCAGTACTTC. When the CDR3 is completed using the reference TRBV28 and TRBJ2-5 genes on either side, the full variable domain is DVKVTQSSRYLVKRTGEKVFLECVQDMDHENMFWYRQDPGLGLRLIYFSYDVKMKEKGDIPEGYSVSREKKERFSLILESASTNQTSMYLCASSSPDREETQYFGPGTRLLVL.